This T cell receptor beta chain was sequenced in a study of molecular identifiers for immune sequencing clone quantification. General study results and limits: Clones that had above 20 RNA copies took up over 99% of effector molecules but under 1% in naive cells.

TCRdb re-derived calls from the PCR reads in MiXCR, one entry per CDR3 protein. The top ten clones hold roughly 1% of a sample with about 35,000 distinct CDR3 sequences, 15% to 20% of them seen once. This clonotype was found many times. What it binds is unknown. Sequenced sample: naive CD8+ T cells from blood, with Jurkat cell RNA spiked in. Noted subset: FACS-sorted CD8+CD4-CCR7+CD45RA+ naive T cells. The origin of this receptor is a human donor in good health. Some libraries in this study had Jurkat cell RNA spiked in.

The CDR3 spells CASSPTLGRQPQHF. CDR3 sequence (DNA): TGTGCCAGCAGCCCAACCCTAGGGCGTCAGCCCCAGCATTTT. This chain links TRBV7-6 with TRBJ1-5; D uncertain. Germline V gene data show CDR1 as SGHVS and CDR2 as FNYEAQ. V was clipped by 5 bases and J by 6 bases, with 14 bases between them. This CDR3 is built from 14 residues.